The 2 T cell receptor beta chains presented below share a single source sample, sequenced in a study of vaccination and CD4 T cells after COVID-19. Noted treatment: approximately 9-day PBMC culture with coronavirus spike peptide pools or control peptides (ViraFEST assay). Samples of CD4+ T cells were obtained from the unexposed donor before the COVID-19 pandemic (2011-2018). The study sequenced cultured CD4+ T cell DNA using the Oncomine TCR Beta short-read assay. In TCRdb, the PCR reads were re-called with MiXCR into one record per CDR3 protein. Of 7,000 or so distinct CDR3 sequences listed, approximately 38% are singletons. Their cognate antigens are unknown. Sequencing was performed on CD4+ T cells from blood, cultured in vitro. These receptors came from a human donor in good health.

V usage is TRBV12-3 or TRBV12-4 and J usage is TRBJ1-2, with D unclear. V was cut by 3 bases and J by 2 bases, with 7 bases left in between. The CDR3 spans 13 residues. DNA for the CDR3: TGTGCCAGCAGTTTCGGGCAGAACTATGGCTACACCTTC. Translated: CASSFGQNYGYTF.

This clonotype was detected only a few times. The V and J genes are TRBV21-1 and TRBJ1-6. TRBV21-1 is marked as a pseudogene. This CDR3 is 17 amino acids long. CDR3 in amino acids: CASSKEGNRRFGSPLHF. The DNA for the CDR3 is TGTGCCAGCAGCAAAGAAGGTAACAGACGCTTTGGTTCACCCCTCCACTTT.